The 20 T cell receptor beta chains listed next were all sequenced from one sample in a study of patients and donors after allogeneic stem cell transplantation. TCRdb used MiXCR to reprocess the RT-PCR reads, holding one entry per CDR3 protein. In the table there are hundreds of thousands of distinct CDR3 sequences, roughly 17% of which are singletons. Source material: blood, either unsorted or a sorted T cell fraction (not recorded which). All receptors derive from a human donor who was either an allogeneic HSCT recipient or a stem cell or donor lymphocyte infusion donor (not recorded which). It is not recorded whose cells these are; they may come from a transplant donor.

In this sample, this clonotype turned up a few times. The chain combines TRBV5-1 with TRBJ2-7, with TRBD2 matching 7 bases. Germline V gives CDR1 SGHRS, CDR2 YFSETQ. J lost 4 bases, V lost 2 bases, and 3 bases had no gene match. The CDR3 is made up of 13 amino acids. The CDR3 DNA follows: TGCGCCAGCAGCTTTTGGGGGGGTTACGAGCAGTACTTC. It is translated as CASSFWGGYEQYF.

The V call is TRBV20-1, the J call TRBJ2-3; tentative D call: TRBD2 (6 bases). CDR3 size: 17 residues. The V and J ends lost 0 bases and 7 bases respectively, with 23 bases between them. Per the germline V gene, CDR1 is DFQATT and CDR2 is SNEGSKA (reference sequence). CDR3: CSAREDSRRGVPNTQYF. Here the CDR3 DNA reads TGCAGTGCTAGAGAAGATTCGCGGCGGGGAGTTCCGAATACGCAGTATTTT.

This clonotype was picked up a small number of times. The chain uses TRBV6-5 and TRBJ2-2; no clear D. The CDR3 contains 14 residues. CDR1 MNHEY and CDR2 SVGAGI come from the germline V gene. V lost 2 bases, J lost 4 bases, and 8 bases lay in between. CDR3 in DNA: TGTGCCAGCAGTTACAGGGTTAGCACCGGGGAGCTGTTTTTT. It yields the protein CASSYRVSTGELFF.

This clonotype was recorded a few times. The rearrangement links TRBV12-3 or TRBV12-4 to TRBJ1-4, with D unclear. The V and J ends lost 6 bases and 0 bases respectively, with 11 bases between them. The CDR3 sequence is 15 residues long. The CDR3 sequence: CASRSYSATNEKLFF. In nucleotides, the CDR3 is TGTGCCAGCAGGTCCTACAGTGCAACTAATGAAAAACTGTTTTTT.

This clonotype showed up just once. In nucleotides, the CDR3 is TGTGCCTTCGCCCGGGACAGGGGGGTCCAAGAGACCCAGTACTTC. Residues: CAFARDRGVQETQYF. The rearrangement links TRBV7-9 to TRBJ2-5; 11 bases line up with TRBD1. The CDR3 contains 15 residues. The germline V gene has CDR1 SEHNR and CDR2 FQNEAQ (reference sequence). J gave up 1 base and V 11 bases, and 9 bases lay outside the gene matches.

The V gene is TRBV7-8, the J gene TRBJ2-7; a possible D gene is TRBD1 (6 bases). Trimming removed 3 bases from V and 1 base from J, with 13 bases in between. Per the germline V gene, CDR1 is SGHVS and CDR2 is FQNEAQ. This CDR3 is built from 15 residues. The CDR3, as DNA: TGTGCCAGCAGCTTTGTGACAGGAAATTCCTACGAGCAGTACTTC. The encoded protein is CASSFVTGNSYEQYF. Supplemented by reference TRBV7-8 and TRBJ2-7, the full variable domain reads GAGVSQSPRYKVAKRGQDVALRCDPISGHVSLFWYQQALGQGPEFLTYFQNEAQLDKSGLPSDRFFAERPEGSVSTLKIQRTQQEDSAVYLCASSFVTGNSYEQYFGPGTRLTVT.

This clonotype was seen more than once but under ten times. The chain uses TRBV6-6 and TRBJ1-6, with no clear D. CDR1 and CDR2 from the germline V gene are MNHNY and SVGAGI (reference sequence). The CDR3 totals 12 residues. The V and J ends lost 8 bases and 7 bases respectively, with 9 bases between them. DNA of the CDR3: TGTGCCAGCGGACCTGCGAATTCACCCCTCCACTTT. It specifies CASGPANSPLHF.

This clonotype was found a few times. V usage is TRBV5-4 and J usage is TRBJ2-7; the match to TRBD1 covers 8 bases. V trimming: 4 bases; J trimming: 5 bases; junction bases outside the gene matches: 8. Germline CDR1 is SGHNT and CDR2 is YYREEE (reference sequence). The CDR3 extends over 14 amino acids. The CDR3 DNA reads TGTGCCAGCAGCCTGGACAGGGTAAGAAACGAGCAGTACTTC. It encodes CASSLDRVRNEQYF.

This chain uses TRBV20-1 with TRBJ1-1; D gene ambiguous. The germline gives CDR1 DFQATT, CDR2 SNEGSKA (reference sequence). This CDR3 has 11 amino acids. Trimming shortened V by 5 bases and J by 3 bases, and 7 bases separated the two germline ends. The CDR3 sequence is CSAHRYTEAFF. The CDR3 region has the DNA TGCAGTGCTCACCGGTACACTGAAGCTTTCTTT.

This clonotype was observed a handful of times. The V gene is TRBV30, the J gene TRBJ1-1; no clear D gene. Trimming stripped 2 bases from V and 0 bases from J, with 7 bases between. The germline CDR1 and CDR2 sequences are GTSNPN and SVGIG (reference sequence). The CDR3 has 13 amino acids. The CDR3 protein is CAWSPGLNTEAFF. The CDR3 DNA sequence: TGTGCCTGGAGTCCCGGACTGAACACTGAAGCTTTCTTT.

This clonotype appeared a few times. CDR3 coding DNA: TGTGCCAGCTCACCCACCGGGTCCCTTAATTCACCCCTCCACTTT. Translation gives CASSPTGSLNSPLHF. V and J are TRBV18 and TRBJ1-6; D is unclear. The germline V gene has CDR1 KGHSH and CDR2 LQKENI. CDR3 length: 15 amino acids. The V gene lost 3 bases and the J gene lost 6 bases, with 12 bases spanning the gap.

The J gene is TRBJ2-1, the V gene TRBV5-1; no clear D gene. The CDR3 length is 12 residues. The V end lost 4 bases, the J end lost 5 bases, and 7 bases lay between the germline ends. Germline CDR1 is SGHRS and CDR2 is YFSETQ. As DNA, the CDR3 is TGCGCCAGCAGCGCGTTGAACAATGAGCAGTTCTTC. This sequence encodes CASSALNNEQFF.

The chain has TRBV20-1 and TRBJ2-2; TRBD2 matches at 10 bases. This CDR3 has 15 residues. The germline CDR1 and CDR2 sequences are DFQATT and SNEGSKA (reference sequence). With V trimmed by 5 bases and J by 5 bases, 8 bases remained unmatched. The DNA of the CDR3 is TGCAGTGCTCGTGACCCGGGACTAGCGACCGGGGAGCTGTTTTTT. This gives the protein CSARDPGLATGELFF.

This clonotype was seen a handful of times. The chain joins TRBV3-1 to TRBJ1-1; D gene uncertain. The germline gives CDR1 LGHDT, CDR2 YNNKEL (reference sequence). The CDR3 consists of 15 residues. The V end lost 0 bases, the J end lost 1 base, and 9 bases lay between the germline ends. Here the CDR3 reads CASSQDWAGNTEAFF. CDR3 sequence (DNA): TGTGCCAGCAGCCAAGATTGGGCAGGGAACACTGAAGCTTTCTTT.

This clonotype has just a few counts. This sequence joins TRBV7-2 and TRBJ2-3; 9 bases are shared with TRBD2. The V segment lost 2 bases and the J segment 2 bases; nucleotides outside the gene matches: 5. The CDR3 loop spans 16 amino acids. Germline assignment: CDR1 SGHTA and CDR2 FQGNSA. DNA for the CDR3: TGTGCCAGCAGCTTACATAGCGGGGGACCCACAGATACGCAGTATTTT. It yields the protein CASSLHSGGPTDTQYF.

This clonotype was seen ten or more times. V gene TRBV5-5 combines with J gene TRBJ1-1, with D hard to call. With 1 base removed from V and 8 bases from J, the gap between germline ends came to 9 bases. The CDR3 runs to 12 residues. Germline CDR1 SGHKS, CDR2 YYEKEE (reference sequence). The CDR3 bases are TGTGCCAGCAGCTTGACCGCTGGAGAAGCTTTCTTT. Translation: CASSLTAGEAFF.

This clonotype was picked up many times. This chain connects TRBV20-1 to TRBJ2-1, with TRBD1 as a possible D gene (5 bases). Germline CDR1 DFQATT, CDR2 SNEGSKA (reference sequence). The CDR3 contains 11 residues. V lost 5 bases, J lost 7 bases, and 9 bases lay in between. CDR3 sequence: CSASRENEQFF. The CDR3 DNA sequence: TGCAGTGCTTCCAGGGAAAATGAGCAGTTCTTC.

This clonotype was recorded a few times. The genes are TRBV9 and TRBJ1-2, with 7 positions matching TRBD1. The CDR3 sequence is 14 residues long. V lost 3 bases, J lost 4 bases, and 6 bases stayed unmatched. Per the germline V gene, CDR1 is SGDLS and CDR2 is YYNGEE. DNA for the CDR3: TGTGCCAGCAGCGACAACCGGGACAGCTATGGCTACACCTTC. Amino acids: CASSDNRDSYGYTF.

The rearrangement joins TRBV5-1 to TRBJ2-1, with TRBD2 matching 10 bases. Germline V gene data show CDR1 as SGHRS and CDR2 as YFSETQ. This CDR3 spans 16 amino acids. The V gene end was trimmed by 6 bases and the J gene end by 9 bases; junction bases not matched to a gene: 15. CDR3 nucleotides: TGCGCCAGCACCCACCAAGCTAGCGGGAGACTTGGTGAGCAGTTCTTC. It is translated as CASTHQASGRLGEQFF.

This clonotype was recorded many times. The rearrangement joins TRBV3-1 to TRBJ2-7; TRBD1 or TRBD2 may be the D gene (5 bases each). This CDR3 spans 12 amino acids. The germline CDR1 and CDR2 sequences are LGHDT and YNNKEL (reference sequence). The ends were cut back, 8 bases at V and 2 bases at J, with 10 bases in the middle. The CDR3 here is CASGDATYEQYF. The CDR3 region has the DNA TGTGCCAGCGGGGACGCGACCTACGAGCAGTACTTC.